Following are 15 T cell receptor beta chains from one sample sequenced in a study of CD4 T cells in relation to SARS-CoV-2 and coronaviruses. Profiling relied on immunoSEQ multiplex PCR, and the TCRdb table lists in-frame clones only, not all of them. Of about 22,000 clones detected, under 85% appear once; the ten largest clones hold about 15%. Which antigens these TCRs recognize remains unknown. CD4+ T cells from unexposed donors were obtained before the COVID-19 pandemic (2011-2018). CD4+ T cells were isolated from the cells after less than 13 days of culture. The sample comprised CD4+ T cells from PBMCs, cultured in vitro. The receptors were gathered from a human donor in good health.

The chain couples TRBV6-5 to TRBJ1-3; D gene unclear. Germline-derived CDR1 and CDR2 are MNHEY and SVGAGI. The CDR3 totals 14 residues. V gave up 2 bases and J gave up 0 bases, with 5 bases separating them. The CDR3 loop is CASSYRPSGNTIYF. For the CDR3, the DNA is TGTGCCAGCAGTTACAGGCCCTCTGGAAACACCATATATTTT.

Only one count was recorded for this clone. CDR3 region: CSAYTQETQYF. CDR3 in DNA: TGCAGTGCTTACACCCAAGAGACCCAGTACTTC. The J gene is TRBJ2-5, the V gene TRBV20-1, with D hard to call. There are 11 residues in the CDR3. Looked up from germline, CDR1 is DFQATT and CDR2 is SNEGSKA (reference sequence). V dropped 5 bases and J dropped 1 base, with 5 bases sitting between them.

The V call is TRBV6-6, the J call TRBJ2-2; D unresolved. Looked up from germline, CDR1 is MNHNY and CDR2 is SVGAGI (reference sequence). The length of the CDR3 is 12 residues. The V gene lost 7 bases and the J gene lost 4 bases, with 7 bases spanning the gap. Here the CDR3 DNA reads TGTGCCAGCATGATTGGCACCGGGGAGCTGTTTTTT. This sequence encodes CASMIGTGELFF.

This chain uses TRBV5-1 with TRBJ2-1; 15 bases match TRBD2. Losses at the gene ends were 3 bases for V and 6 bases for J; bases not matched to a gene: 7. This CDR3 is 17 amino acids long. Germline assignment: CDR1 SGHRS and CDR2 YFSETQ. The DNA for the CDR3 is TGCGCCAGCAGCTCACGGACTAGCGGGAGGGCCCGCAATGAGCAGTTCTTC. Protein sequence: CASSSRTSGRARNEQFF.

In nucleotides, the CDR3 is TGTGCCAGCAATTTAAGACTCAGGAACACTGAAGCTTTCTTT. Residues: CASNLRLRNTEAFF. V gene TRBV19 combines with J gene TRBJ1-1, with unresolved D. V lost 9 bases and J lost 1, with 15 bases in between. The CDR3 contains 14 residues. The germline V gene encodes CDR1 LNHDA and CDR2 SQIVND (reference sequence).

The chain couples TRBV15 to TRBJ2-5; either TRBD1 or TRBD2 may fit D (6 bases each). The CDR3 has 16 amino acids. Germline CDR1 reads LNHNV; CDR2 reads YYDKDF (reference sequence). Trimming took 2 bases from V and 5 from J, leaving 18 bases between them. CDR3 protein: CATSRRSPGARETQYF. The CDR3 nucleotides read TGTGCCACCAGCAGAAGGAGTCCGGGGGCTAGGGAGACCCAGTACTTC. Complete variable domain (other parts from reference TRBV15 and TRBJ2-5): DAMVIQNPRYQVTQFGKPVTLSCSQTLNHNVMYWYQQKSSQAPKLLFHYYDKDFNNEADTPDNFQSRRPNTSFCFLDIRSPGLGDTAMYLCATSRRSPGARETQYFGPGTRLLVL.

This clone was counted once. This sequence joins TRBV7-2 and TRBJ2-7; D is possibly TRBD2 (5 bases). Germline assignment: CDR1 SGHTA and CDR2 FQGNSA. Trimming removed 5 bases from V and 5 bases from J, with 25 bases in between. The CDR3 has 17 residues. The CDR3 nucleotides read TGTGCCAGCAGCCTAAGAGGGTTCCGGGGAATTGTGGACGAGCAGTACTTC. Its translation: CASSLRGFRGIVDEQYF.

The V call is TRBV19, the J call TRBJ1-5, with a possible D match to TRBD1 (6 bases). V lost 2 bases to trimming and J lost 5 bases, with 16 bases between them. The length of the CDR3 is 16 residues. Germline V lookup: CDR1 LNHDA, CDR2 SQIVND (reference sequence). This CDR3 reads CASSITGRLEYQPQHF. CDR3 DNA sequence: TGTGCCAGTAGTATAACAGGGCGCCTTGAATATCAGCCCCAGCATTTT. The variable domain in full, with the rest retrieved from reference TRBV19 and TRBJ1-5, is DGGITQSPKYLFRKEGQNVTLSCEQNLNHDAMYWYRQDPGQGLRLIYYSQIVNDFQKGDIAEGYSVSREKKESFPLTVTSAQKNPTAFYLCASSITGRLEYQPQHFGDGTRLSIL.

This chain connects TRBV6-5 to TRBJ2-7; 12 nucleotides agree with TRBD2. The CDR3 length is 14 residues. CDR1 and CDR2 from the germline V gene are MNHEY and SVGAGI. V lost 7 bases and J lost 3; bases outside the gene matches: 4. The CDR3 DNA follows: TGTGCCAGCATCCCGACTAGCGGGAGCTACGAGCAGTACTTC. Its translation is CASIPTSGSYEQYF.

The J gene is TRBJ2-7, the V gene TRBV3-1 (or the pseudogene TRBV3-2); D is uncertain. V was shortened by 0 bases and J by 6 bases, with 6 bases between the two germline ends. The CDR3 has 12 amino acids. Germline CDR1 is LGHDT and CDR2 is YNNKEL (reference sequence). The CDR3 sequence is CASSQDLTEQYF. CDR3 bases: TGTGCCAGCAGCCAAGACCTTACCGAGCAGTACTTC.

This chain joins TRBV28 and TRBJ2-6; TRBD1 matches 8 bases. The germline V gene encodes CDR1 MDHEN and CDR2 SYDVKM. Trimming removed 6 bases from V and 0 bases from J; junction bases left unmatched: 7. The CDR3 extends over 17 amino acids. The CDR3 DNA reads as TGTGCCAGCAGGGGGGACAGGAACAACTCTGGGGCCAACGTCCTGACTTTC. Its protein product is CASRGDRNNSGANVLTF.

The rearrangement joins TRBV15 to TRBJ2-5; 8 bases are shared with TRBD1. Germline CDR1 LNHNV, CDR2 YYDKDF (reference sequence). The length of the CDR3 is 13 residues. The ends lost 9 bases at V and 5 bases at J; junction bases unmatched: 8. The CDR3 DNA reads as TGTGCCACGCAGGACAGGGAGCGGGAGACCCAGTACTTC. Protein product: CATQDRERETQYF. Full variable domain (remainder filled in from reference TRBV15 and TRBJ2-5): DAMVIQNPRYQVTQFGKPVTLSCSQTLNHNVMYWYQQKSSQAPKLLFHYYDKDFNNEADTPDNFQSRRPNTSFCFLDIRSPGLGDTAMYLCATQDRERETQYFGPGTRLLVL.

This rearrangement joins TRBV24-1 to TRBJ2-5; 8 bases map to TRBD1. V dropped 7 bases and J dropped 4; count of bases not matched to a gene: 10. The CDR3 runs to 15 residues. The germline gives CDR1 KGHDR, CDR2 SFDVKD. CDR3 sequence reads: CATSDRQGAAETQYF. The CDR3, as DNA: TGTGCCACCAGCGATAGGCAGGGGGCCGCAGAGACCCAGTACTTC.

The chain joins TRBV24-1 to TRBJ1-1; no clear D. Trimming cost V 5 bases and J 1 base, with 19 bases left between them. The CDR3 is 17 amino acids. Germline CDR1 and CDR2: KGHDR and SFDVKD. CDR3 DNA: TGTGCCACCAGTGGGGAGAGGGTGGTCAGGAGGAACACTGAAGCTTTCTTT. Its translation is CATSGERVVRRNTEAFF.

V gene TRBV7-9 combines with J gene TRBJ1-5; TRBD1 might be the D (6 bases). Per germline, CDR1 SEHNR and CDR2 FQNEAQ (reference sequence). The CDR3 runs 14 residues. V was trimmed by 1 base and J by 7 bases, leaving 11 bases between them. Written as DNA, the CDR3 is TGTGCCAGCAGCTTAGTAGGGGGGGAACAGCCCCAGCATTTT. This translates into CASSLVGGEQPQHF. Together with reference TRBV7-9 and TRBJ1-5, the CDR3 gives the full variable domain: DTGVSQNPRHKITKRGQNVTFRCDPISEHNRLYWYRQTLGQGPEFLTYFQNEAQLEKSRLLSDRFSAERPKGSFSTLEIQRTEQGDSAMYLCASSLVGGEQPQHFGDGTRLSIL.